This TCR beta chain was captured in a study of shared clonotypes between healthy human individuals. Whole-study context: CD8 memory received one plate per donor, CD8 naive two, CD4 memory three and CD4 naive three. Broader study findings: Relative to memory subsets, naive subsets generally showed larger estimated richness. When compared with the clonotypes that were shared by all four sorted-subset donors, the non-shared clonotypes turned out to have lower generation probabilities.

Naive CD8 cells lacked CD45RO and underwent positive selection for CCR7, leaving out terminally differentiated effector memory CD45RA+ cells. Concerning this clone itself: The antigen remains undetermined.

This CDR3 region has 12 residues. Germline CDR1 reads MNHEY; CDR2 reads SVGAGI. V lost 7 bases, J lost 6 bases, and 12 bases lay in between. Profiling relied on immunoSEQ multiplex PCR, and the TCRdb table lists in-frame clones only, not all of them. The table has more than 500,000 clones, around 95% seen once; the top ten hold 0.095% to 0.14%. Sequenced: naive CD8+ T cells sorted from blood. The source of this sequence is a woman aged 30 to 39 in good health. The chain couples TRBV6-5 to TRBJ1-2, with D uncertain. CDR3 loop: CASTAWGDGYTF. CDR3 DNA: TGTGCCAGCACCGCGTGGGGAGATGGCTACACCTTC.